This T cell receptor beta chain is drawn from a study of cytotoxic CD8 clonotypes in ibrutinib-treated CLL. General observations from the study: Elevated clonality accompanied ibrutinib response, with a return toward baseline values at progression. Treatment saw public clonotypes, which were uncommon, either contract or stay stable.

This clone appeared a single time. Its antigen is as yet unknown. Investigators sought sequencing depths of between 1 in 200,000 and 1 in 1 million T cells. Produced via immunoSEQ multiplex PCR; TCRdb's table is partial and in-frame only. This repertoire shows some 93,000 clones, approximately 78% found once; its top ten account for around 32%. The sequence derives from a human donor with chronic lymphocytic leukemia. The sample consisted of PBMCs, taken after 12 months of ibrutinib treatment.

This CDR3 reads CASSLARDGRSYEQYF. The CDR3 DNA is TGCGCCAGCAGCTTGGCCCGGGACGGGCGCTCCTACGAGCAGTACTTC. The gene calls are TRBV5-1 and TRBJ2-7; the D gene could be TRBD1 or TRBD2 (5 bases each). Germline values: CDR1 SGHRS, CDR2 YFSETQ. CDR3 size: 16 residues. V shed 0 bases and J shed 0 bases, with 13 bases lying between them.